Presented here are 12 T cell receptor beta chains from one specimen sequenced in a study of shared clonotypes between healthy human individuals. This table comes from immunoSEQ multiplex PCR, and its TCRdb copy is limited to in-frame clones, with some not included. The sample carries fewer than 400,000 clones, roughly 70% recorded once. The specimen was memory CD4+ T cells sorted from blood. The subset was: CD45RA-negative fraction. These receptors originate from a man between 25 and 39 years old in good health.

The chain combines TRBV28 with TRBJ2-3; 10 bases fit TRBD2. V dropped 3 bases and J dropped 2; count of bases not matched to a gene: 8. Germline loops: CDR1 MDHEN, CDR2 SYDVKM. The CDR3 has 17 residues. CDR3 bases: TGTGCCAGCAGTTTGGGCCTACTAGCGGGACACACAGATACGCAGTATTTT. Encoded protein: CASSLGLLAGHTDTQYF.

J is TRBJ2-4 and V is TRBV19, with a possible D match to TRBD2 (6 bases). V shed 5 bases and J shed 8 bases, with 13 bases lying between them. Per the germline V gene, CDR1 is LNHDA and CDR2 is SQIVND (reference sequence). This CDR3 is 13 amino acids long. As DNA, the CDR3 is TGTGCCAGTAGTTCCTGGGGGGAAGACATTCAGTACTTC. It yields the protein CASSSWGEDIQYF.

This rearrangement joins TRBV10-2 to TRBJ2-3, with D tentatively TRBD2 (6 bases). Trimming pared 3 bases from V and 4 bases from J, leaving 14 bases between. In germline, CDR1 is WSHSY, CDR2 SAAADI. This CDR3 has 15 residues. The chain's CDR3 is CASSDGGKRPDTQYF. CDR3 coding DNA: TGCGCCAGCAGTGATGGCGGGAAACGACCAGATACGCAGTATTTT.

The V call is TRBV6-5, the J call TRBJ1-1, with D unclear. CDR1 is MNHEY and CDR2 is SVGAGI in the germline V gene. The CDR3 is 12 amino acids. The V and J ends lost 10 bases and 1 base respectively, with 10 bases between them. The CDR3 sequence is CATMEGNTEAFF. Written as DNA, the CDR3 is TGTGCCACCATGGAGGGGAACACTGAAGCTTTCTTT.

In nucleotides, the CDR3 is TGTGCCAGCAGTCCACTTGGTGAAAAACTGTTTTTT. Its translation is CASSPLGEKLFF. The chain joins TRBV27 to TRBJ1-4; D gene unclear. Trimming shortened V by 5 bases and J by 7 bases, and 8 bases separated the two germline ends. CDR3 length: 12 residues. Germline V gene lookup returns CDR1 MNHEY and CDR2 SMNVEV (reference sequence).

This rearrangement joins TRBV27 to TRBJ1-5; D may be TRBD1 (6 bases). V was shortened by 4 bases and J by 5 bases, with 15 bases between the two germline ends. CDR3 length equals 15 residues. The germline gives CDR1 MNHEY, CDR2 SMNVEV (reference sequence). DNA of the CDR3: TGTGCCAGCAGTTCGTGGGGGGCCGCGGATCAGCCCCAGCATTTT. Encoded protein: CASSSWGAADQPQHF.

The chain couples TRBV28 to TRBJ2-5, with D tentatively TRBD2 (6 bases). Trimming shortened V by 4 bases and J by 5 bases, and 14 bases separated the two germline ends. In germline, CDR1 is MDHEN, CDR2 SYDVKM. This CDR3 spans 14 amino acids. The CDR3 spells CASSSDGGGETQYF. The DNA for the CDR3 is TGTGCCAGCAGTTCCGACGGGGGTGGGGAGACCCAGTACTTC. Based on the CDR3 plus reference TRBV28 and TRBJ2-5, the full variable domain is DVKVTQSSRYLVKRTGEKVFLECVQDMDHENMFWYRQDPGLGLRLIYFSYDVKMKEKGDIPEGYSVSREKKERFSLILESASTNQTSMYLCASSSDGGGETQYFGPGTRLLVL.

V and J are TRBV6-1 and TRBJ1-5, with TRBD1 matching 8 bases. The CDR3 has 15 residues. The junction had 10 bases not matched to a gene; V was cut back by 8 bases and J by 4 bases. CDR1 MNHNS and CDR2 SASEGT come from the germline V gene. This chain's CDR3 is CASRWTGSSNQPQHF. The DNA of the CDR3 is TGTGCCAGCCGGTGGACAGGGAGTAGTAATCAGCCCCAGCATTTT.

For the CDR3, the DNA is TGTGCCAGTAGTATAGCCCCGACAGGGTTTCGTGAAGCTTTCTTT. Translating it yields CASSIAPTGFREAFF. The chain combines TRBV19 with TRBJ1-1; 7 bases align to TRBD1. The CDR3 totals 15 residues. V shed 1 base and J 7 bases; nucleotides not matched to a gene: 9. CDR1 and CDR2 from the germline V gene are LNHDA and SQIVND (reference sequence).

This chain joins TRBV10-3 and TRBJ1-5; 9 bases fit TRBD1. Germline V lookup: CDR1 ENHRY, CDR2 SYGVKD. The trim removed 3 bases at V and 7 bases at J, leaving 4 bases unmatched. CDR3 length: 14 amino acids. CDR3 in amino acids: CAISEKQGAQPQHF. In DNA form, the CDR3 reads TGTGCCATCAGTGAAAAACAGGGGGCCCAGCCCCAGCATTTT.

The chain couples TRBV5-1 to TRBJ2-1; the match to TRBD2 covers 14 bases. V lost 3 bases to trimming and J lost 6 bases; unmatched junction nucleotides: 5. In germline, CDR1 is SGHRS, CDR2 YFSETQ. CDR3 length: 16 residues. CDR3 sequence: CASSWRLAGGPNEQFF. CDR3 bases: TGCGCCAGCAGCTGGCGACTAGCGGGAGGGCCCAATGAGCAGTTCTTC.

The rearrangement uses TRBV10-1 and TRBJ2-1; perhaps TRBD1 as D (6 bases). Trimming cost V 2 bases and J 7 bases, with 15 bases left between them. The CDR3 runs to 15 residues. Germline CDR1 and CDR2: WNHNN and SYGVQD (reference sequence). The CDR3 loop reads CASSETGIKGNEQFF. DNA for the CDR3: TGCGCCAGCAGTGAGACAGGGATTAAGGGAAATGAGCAGTTCTTC.